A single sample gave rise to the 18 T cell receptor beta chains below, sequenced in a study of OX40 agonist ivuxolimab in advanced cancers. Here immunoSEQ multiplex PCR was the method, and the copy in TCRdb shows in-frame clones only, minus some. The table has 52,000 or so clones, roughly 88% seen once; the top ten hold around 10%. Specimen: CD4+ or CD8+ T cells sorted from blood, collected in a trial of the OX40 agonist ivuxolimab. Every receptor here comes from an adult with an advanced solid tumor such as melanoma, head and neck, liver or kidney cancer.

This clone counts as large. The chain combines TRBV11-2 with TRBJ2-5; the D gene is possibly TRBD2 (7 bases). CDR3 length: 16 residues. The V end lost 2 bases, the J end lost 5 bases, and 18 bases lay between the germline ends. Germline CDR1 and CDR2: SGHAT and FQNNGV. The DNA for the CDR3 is TGTGCCAGCAGCTTATTAGTGGGGGGGCTGACGGAGACCCAGTACTTC. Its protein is CASSLLVGGLTETQYF.

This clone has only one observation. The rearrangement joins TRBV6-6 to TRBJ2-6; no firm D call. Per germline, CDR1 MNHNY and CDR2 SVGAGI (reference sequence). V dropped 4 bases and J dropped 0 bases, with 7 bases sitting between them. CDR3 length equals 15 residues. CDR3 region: CASSSSSSGANVLTF. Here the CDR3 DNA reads TGTGCCAGCAGTTCCAGCAGCTCTGGGGCCAACGTCCTGACTTTC.

The CDR3 bases are TGTGCCGCCCTAGCGGGTAATGAGCAGTTCTTC. Residues: CAALAGNEQFF. The chain employs TRBV10-3 and TRBJ2-1; 8 bases are shared with TRBD2. Germline V CDR1 and CDR2: ENHRY, SYGVKD. The CDR3 runs 11 residues. The V and J ends lost 11 bases and 7 bases, in that order; junction bases with no gene match: 4.

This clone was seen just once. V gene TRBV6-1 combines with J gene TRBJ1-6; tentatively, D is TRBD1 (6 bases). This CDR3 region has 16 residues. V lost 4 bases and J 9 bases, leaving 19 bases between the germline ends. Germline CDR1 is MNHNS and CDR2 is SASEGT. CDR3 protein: CASSVEGGSWVSPLHF. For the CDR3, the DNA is TGTGCCAGCAGTGTGGAGGGGGGAAGTTGGGTTTCACCCCTCCACTTT.

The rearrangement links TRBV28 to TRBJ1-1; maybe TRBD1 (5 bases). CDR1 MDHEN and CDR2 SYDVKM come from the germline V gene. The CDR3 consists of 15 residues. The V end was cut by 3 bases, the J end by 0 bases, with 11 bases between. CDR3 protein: CASSLGVGVNTEAFF. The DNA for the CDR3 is TGTGCCAGCAGTTTGGGGGTGGGAGTGAACACTGAAGCTTTCTTT.

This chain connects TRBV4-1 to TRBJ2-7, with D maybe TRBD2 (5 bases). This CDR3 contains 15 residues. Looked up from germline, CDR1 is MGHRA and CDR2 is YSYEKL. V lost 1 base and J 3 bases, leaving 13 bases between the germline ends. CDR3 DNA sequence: TGCGCCAGCAGCCAAGGGAGAGGGAGAGGCTACGAGCAGTACTTC. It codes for CASSQGRGRGYEQYF.

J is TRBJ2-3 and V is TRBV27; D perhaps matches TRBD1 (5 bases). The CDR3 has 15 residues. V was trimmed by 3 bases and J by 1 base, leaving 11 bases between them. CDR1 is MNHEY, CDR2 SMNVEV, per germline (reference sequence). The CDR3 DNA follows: TGTGCCAGCAGTTTCGTGGGGCAGCGCACAGATACGCAGTATTTT. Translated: CASSFVGQRTDTQYF.

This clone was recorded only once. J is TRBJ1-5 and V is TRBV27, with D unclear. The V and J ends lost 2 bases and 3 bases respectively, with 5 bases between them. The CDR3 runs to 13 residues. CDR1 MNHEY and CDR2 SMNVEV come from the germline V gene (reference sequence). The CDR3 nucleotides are TGTGCCAGCAGTTTAGGGCCCAATCAGCCCCAGCATTTT. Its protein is CASSLGPNQPQHF.

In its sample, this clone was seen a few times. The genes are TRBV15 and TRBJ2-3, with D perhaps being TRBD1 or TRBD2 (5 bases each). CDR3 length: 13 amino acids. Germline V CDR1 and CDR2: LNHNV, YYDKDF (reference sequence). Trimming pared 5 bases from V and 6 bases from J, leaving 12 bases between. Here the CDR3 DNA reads TGTGCCACCAGCCGAGGGACCTCGGATACGCAGTATTTT. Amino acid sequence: CATSRGTSDTQYF.

Here the CDR3 DNA reads TGTGCCAGCAGCGTAATGGACATCGGATACGAGCAGTACTTC. Translated, it gives CASSVMDIGYEQYF. The chain uses TRBV9 and TRBJ2-7, with D perhaps TRBD1 (5 bases). The V gene lost 1 base and the J gene lost 4 bases, with 12 bases spanning the gap. Germline CDR1 SGDLS, CDR2 YYNGEE. This CDR3 is 14 amino acids long. The complete variable domain, with remaining parts taken from reference TRBV9 and TRBJ2-7, reads DSGVTQTPKHLITATGQRVTLRCSPRSGDLSVYWYQQSLDQGLQFLIQYYNGEERAKGNILERFSAQQFPDLHSELNLSSLELGDSALYFCASSVMDIGYEQYFGPGTRLTVT.

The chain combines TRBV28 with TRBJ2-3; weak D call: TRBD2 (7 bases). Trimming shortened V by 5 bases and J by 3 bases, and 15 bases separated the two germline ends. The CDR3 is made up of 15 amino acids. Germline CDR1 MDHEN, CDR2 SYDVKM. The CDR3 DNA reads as TGTGCCAGCAGTGTGGGAGGGGGGGAGACAGATACGCAGTATTTT. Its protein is CASSVGGGETDTQYF.

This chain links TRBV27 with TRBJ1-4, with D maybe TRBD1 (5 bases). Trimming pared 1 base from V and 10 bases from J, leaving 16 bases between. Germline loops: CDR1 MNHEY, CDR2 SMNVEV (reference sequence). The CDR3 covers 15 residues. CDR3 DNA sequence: TGTGCCAGCAGTTTATTTGCAGGGTTTGGAGGAAAACTGTTTTTT. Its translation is CASSLFAGFGGKLFF.

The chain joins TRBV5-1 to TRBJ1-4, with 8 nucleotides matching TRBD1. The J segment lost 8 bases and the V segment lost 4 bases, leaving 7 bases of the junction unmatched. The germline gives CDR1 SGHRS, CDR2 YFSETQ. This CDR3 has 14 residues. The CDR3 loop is CASSTTGAGEKLFF. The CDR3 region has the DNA TGCGCCAGCAGCACGACAGGGGCCGGGGAAAAACTGTTTTTT.

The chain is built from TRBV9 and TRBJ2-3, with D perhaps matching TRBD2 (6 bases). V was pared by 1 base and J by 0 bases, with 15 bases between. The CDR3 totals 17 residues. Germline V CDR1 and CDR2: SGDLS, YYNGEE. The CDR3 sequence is CASSVSAGLTSTDTQYF. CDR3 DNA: TGTGCCAGCAGCGTATCCGCGGGGCTAACTAGCACAGATACGCAGTATTTT.

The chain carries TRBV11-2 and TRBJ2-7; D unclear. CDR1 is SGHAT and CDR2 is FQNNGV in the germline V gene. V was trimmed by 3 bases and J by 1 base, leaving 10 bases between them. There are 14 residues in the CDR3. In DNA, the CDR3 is TGTGCCAGCAGCTTCACACCCCGATCCTACGAGCAGTACTTC. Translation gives CASSFTPRSYEQYF.

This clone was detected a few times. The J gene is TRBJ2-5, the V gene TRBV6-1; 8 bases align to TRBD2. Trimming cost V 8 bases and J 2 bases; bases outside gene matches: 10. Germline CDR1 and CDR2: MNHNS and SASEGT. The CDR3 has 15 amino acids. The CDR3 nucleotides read TGTGCCAGCCGGAGGGGTGCGGGGGGACAAGAGACCCAGTACTTC. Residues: CASRRGAGGQETQYF.

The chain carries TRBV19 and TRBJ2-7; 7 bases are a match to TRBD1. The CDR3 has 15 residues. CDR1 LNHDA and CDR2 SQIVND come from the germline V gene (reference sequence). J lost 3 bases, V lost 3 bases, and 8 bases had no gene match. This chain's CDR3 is CASSIAGGKVYEQYF. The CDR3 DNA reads TGTGCCAGTAGTATCGCAGGGGGTAAAGTCTACGAGCAGTACTTC.

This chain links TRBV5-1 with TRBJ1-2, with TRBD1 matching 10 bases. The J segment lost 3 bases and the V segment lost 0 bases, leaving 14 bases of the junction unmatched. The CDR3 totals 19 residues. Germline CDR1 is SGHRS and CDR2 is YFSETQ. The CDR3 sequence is CASSLAGTGAISLDYGYTF. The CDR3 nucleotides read TGCGCCAGCAGCTTGGCTGGGACAGGGGCGATATCACTGGACTATGGCTACACCTTC.